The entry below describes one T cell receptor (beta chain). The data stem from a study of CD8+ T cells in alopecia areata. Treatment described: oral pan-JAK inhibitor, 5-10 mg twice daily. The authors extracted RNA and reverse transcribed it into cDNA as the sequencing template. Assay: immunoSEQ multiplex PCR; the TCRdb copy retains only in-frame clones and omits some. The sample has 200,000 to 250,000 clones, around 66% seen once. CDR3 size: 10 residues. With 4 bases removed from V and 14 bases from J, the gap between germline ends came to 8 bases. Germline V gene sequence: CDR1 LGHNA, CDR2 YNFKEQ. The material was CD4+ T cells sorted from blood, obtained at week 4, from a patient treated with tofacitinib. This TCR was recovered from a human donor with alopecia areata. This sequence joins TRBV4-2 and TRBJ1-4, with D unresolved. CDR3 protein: CASSPPPLFF. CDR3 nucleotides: TGTGCCAGCAGCCCCCCACCCCTGTTTTTT.